Sequencing of this TCR beta chain was carried out in a study of CD8 T cells in Susac syndrome. CDR3 length equals 15 residues. Germline V gives CDR1 MDHEN, CDR2 SYDVKM. The ends were cut back, 3 bases at V and 6 bases at J, with 15 bases in the middle. An input of about 0.45 to 1 ug of RNA was subjected to reverse transcription using random hexamers. Amplification of TCR beta CDR3 was carried out by immunoSEQ multiplex PCR, which covered 54 Vbeta and 13 Jbeta segments. TCRdb ran MiXCR on the immunoSEQ multiplex PCR reads and lists one entry per CDR3 protein. The sample gives some 130,000 distinct CDR3 sequences, 95% of which show up once; roughly 0.2% is in the top ten. Study outcomes and limitations: Susac-specific public clones were found in both the total CD8+ and the CD8+ TEMRA repertoires, with some 16 in the former and roughly 5 in the latter.

As to this clonotype: Its antigen is undetermined.

Sequenced material: CD8+ T cells from PBMCs. The receptor was derived from a human donor with Susac syndrome. V gene TRBV28 combines with J gene TRBJ2-1; D is ambiguous. The CDR3 loop is CASSLGLPSLNEQFF. CDR3 nucleotide sequence: TGTGCCAGCAGTTTGGGTCTCCCTTCTCTCAATGAGCAGTTCTTC.